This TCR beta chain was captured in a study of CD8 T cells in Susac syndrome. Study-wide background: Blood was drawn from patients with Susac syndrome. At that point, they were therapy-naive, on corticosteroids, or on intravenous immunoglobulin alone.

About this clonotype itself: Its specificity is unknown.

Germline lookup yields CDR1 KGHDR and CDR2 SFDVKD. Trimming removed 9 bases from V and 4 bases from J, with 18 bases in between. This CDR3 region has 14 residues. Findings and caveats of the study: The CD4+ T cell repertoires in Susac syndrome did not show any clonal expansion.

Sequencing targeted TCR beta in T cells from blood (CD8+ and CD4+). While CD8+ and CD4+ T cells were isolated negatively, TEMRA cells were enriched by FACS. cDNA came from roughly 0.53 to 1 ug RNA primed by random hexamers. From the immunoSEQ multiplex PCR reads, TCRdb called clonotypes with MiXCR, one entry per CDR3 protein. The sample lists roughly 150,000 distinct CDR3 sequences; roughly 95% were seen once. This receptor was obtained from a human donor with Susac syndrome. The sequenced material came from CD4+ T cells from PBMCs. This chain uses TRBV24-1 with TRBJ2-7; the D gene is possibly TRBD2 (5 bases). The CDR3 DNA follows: TGTGCCACCCCATGGGTCCAGACTACTTACGAGCAGTACTTC. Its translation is CATPWVQTTYEQYF.